These T cell receptor beta chains were read from a single sample in a study of cytomegalovirus exposure and HLA in healthy donors. The table came from immunoSEQ multiplex PCR; TCRdb's copy has only in-frame clones and leaves some out. This table holds 95,000 to 150,000 clones, around three fifths found once. Sequenced material: PBMCs. These receptors were taken from a woman between 40 and 50 years old in good health and CMV-seropositive. Both conserved end residues are part of each CDR3. D genes are given only for firm matches. Only part of the rows carry a size: once, few, many, or a class if the clone is expanded.

d_gene,abundance,j_gene,v_gene,CDR3nt,CDR3aa
.,.,TRBJ2-7,TRBV9,TGTGCCAGCAGCGTAGCAGGTCAGGGGATCTACGAGCAGTACTTC,CASSVAGQGIYEQYF
.,.,TRBJ2-7,TRBV27,TGTGCCAGCAGGACGGGACTTACCGAGCAGTACTTC,CASRTGLTEQYF
.,few,TRBJ2-2,TRBV28,TGTGCCAGCAGTTTATTTGCGGGCACGAACACCGGGGAGCTGTTTTTT,CASSLFAGTNTGELFF
TRBD2,.,TRBJ2-7,TRBV11-2,TGTGCCAGCAGATCCAGGACTAGCGGGAACGTGGTGCAGTACTTC,CASRSRTSGNVVQYF
TRBD1,.,TRBJ2-1,TRBV27,TGTGCCAGCAGTCCGGGACAGGTATACAATGAGCAGTTCTTC,CASSPGQVYNEQFF
.,.,TRBJ2-1,TRBV9,TGTGCCAGCAGCGTAGAGGGGATTGGTGACCCTTACAATGAGCAGTTCTTC,CASSVEGIGDPYNEQFF
TRBD1,.,TRBJ2-7,TRBV2,TGTGCCAGCAGTGCGGGGACAGGGGTCCCCCACGAGCAGTACTTC,CASSAGTGVPHEQYF
TRBD1,.,TRBJ1-1,TRBV19,TGTGCCACCGCTGGACAGGGGGCCACTGAAGCTTTCTTT,CATAGQGATEAFF
.,.,TRBJ1-5,TRBV5-1,TGCGCCAGCAGCTTGGCGCCGGAGAGCAATCAGCCCCAGCATTTT,CASSLAPESNQPQHF
.,.,TRBJ2-7,TRBV29-1,TGCAGCGTTGCAGTGTCCAGAACCTACGAGCAGTACTTC,CSVAVSRTYEQYF
.,.,TRBJ2-7,TRBV29-1,TGCAGCGTTGAAGATGCGGGAAGGGCCTACGAGCAGTACTTC,CSVEDAGRAYEQYF
.,.,TRBJ1-5,TRBV15,TGTGCCACCAGCAGAGATCAGGGGTTCAATCAGCCCCAGCATTTT,CATSRDQGFNQPQHF
.,.,TRBJ2-7,TRBV10-1,TGCGCCAGCAGTGAGTCAGAGGATCCGGGAAGAGAAGGCTACGAGCAGTACTTC,CASSESEDPGREGYEQYF
.,.,TRBJ2-5,TRBV9,TGTGCCAGCAGCGTAGCTAGGACTATCGGGGAGACCCAGTACTTC,CASSVARTIGETQYF
TRBD1,few,TRBJ1-4,TRBV9,TGTGCCAGCAGCGTAGGACAGGGGGCCCTTTCTAATGAAAAACTGTTTTTT,CASSVGQGALSNEKLFF
.,.,TRBJ2-3,TRBV5-1,TGCGCCAGCAGCCCGGCGTATAGGGGTTCTGGCACAGATACGCAGTATTTT,CASSPAYRGSGTDTQYF
.,few,TRBJ1-2,TRBV12-5,TGTGCTAGTGGTTGGGACATCCGGGCGGACTATGGCTACACCTTC,CASGWDIRADYGYTF
TRBD2,.,TRBJ2-3,TRBV5-1,TGCGCCAGCGCTAAAGCGGGGGGAAGCACAGATACGCAGTATTTT,CASAKAGGSTDTQYF
.,.,TRBJ2-2,TRBV18,TGTGCCAGCTCACCATGGGGGCGAATGGTATCCGGGGAGCTGTTTTTT,CASSPWGRMVSGELFF
.,once,TRBJ2-3,TRBV6-6,TGTGCCCGTGGGGCCACAGATACGCAGTATTTT,CARGATDTQYF
.,.,TRBJ1-2,TRBV2,TGTGCCAGCAGTGAAGGAAGGGGATCCTATGGCTACCCCTTC,CASSEGRGSYGYPF
.,.,TRBJ2-3,TRBV6-5,TGTGCCAGCAGTTACTCTTCCCAGTACACAGATACGCAGTATTTT,CASSYSSQYTDTQYF